This paragraph reports one T cell receptor beta chain. The repertoire was sequenced with immunoSEQ multiplex PCR; TCRdb's copy has only in-frame clones and lacks some. This sample carries 65,000 to 70,000 clones, about 82% of them seen once, and the ten largest clones take approximately 4.1%. This sample was included in a study of blood T cell repertoires in COVID-19. About the research overall: Material from acute and convalescent COVID-19 was sourced from the United States, Italy and Spain.

The CDR3 is 15 amino acids. Trimming pared 3 bases from V and 4 bases from J, leaving 15 bases between. Germline CDR1 and CDR2: SGHNT and YYREEE (reference sequence). The V call is TRBV5-4, the J call TRBJ2-3; D is perhaps TRBD2 (7 bases). Sequenced: peripheral blood. This TCR was recovered from a man aged 45-60 years with acute or convalescent COVID-19. CDR3: CASSYTAGAADTQYF. The DNA for the CDR3 is TGTGCCAGCAGCTATACGGCGGGGGCCGCAGATACGCAGTATTTT.